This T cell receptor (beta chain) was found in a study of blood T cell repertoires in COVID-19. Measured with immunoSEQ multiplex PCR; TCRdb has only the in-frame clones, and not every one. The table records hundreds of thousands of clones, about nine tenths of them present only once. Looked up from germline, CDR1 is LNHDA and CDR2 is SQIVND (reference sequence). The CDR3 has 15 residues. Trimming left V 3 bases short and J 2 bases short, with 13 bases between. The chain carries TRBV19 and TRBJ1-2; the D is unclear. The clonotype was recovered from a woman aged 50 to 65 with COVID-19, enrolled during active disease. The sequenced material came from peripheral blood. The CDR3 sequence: CASSMKFVGNYGYTF. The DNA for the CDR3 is TGTGCCAGTAGTATGAAATTCGTCGGGAACTATGGCTACACCTTC.